This entry is about one T cell receptor beta chain. Its antigen is currently unknown. The data originate from a study of shared clonotypes between healthy human individuals. Study-wide context: Serving as donors were two women and three men, whose ages spanned 18 to 49. General study points: The genetic and exposure-history diversity represented was limited by few donors.

Genomic DNA for unsorted samples was obtained from about 90 million PBMCs. Assay: immunoSEQ multiplex PCR; the TCRdb copy retains only in-frame clones and omits some. The data contain some 530,000 clones, roughly 80% of them singletons. The sample was PBMCs. This TCR derives from a woman in her thirties or forties in good health. Some clones in this sample may be carry-over from other donors' samples.

DNA of the CDR3: TGTGCCAGCAGTCTATCTGTGACACAAAGTCGGGCCAACGTCCTGACTTTC. Translation gives CASSLSVTQSRANVLTF. The chain couples TRBV28 to TRBJ2-6; no clear D gene. V lost 5 bases and J 5 bases, leaving 19 bases between the germline ends. There are 17 residues in the CDR3. CDR1 and CDR2 (germline): MDHEN, SYDVKM.